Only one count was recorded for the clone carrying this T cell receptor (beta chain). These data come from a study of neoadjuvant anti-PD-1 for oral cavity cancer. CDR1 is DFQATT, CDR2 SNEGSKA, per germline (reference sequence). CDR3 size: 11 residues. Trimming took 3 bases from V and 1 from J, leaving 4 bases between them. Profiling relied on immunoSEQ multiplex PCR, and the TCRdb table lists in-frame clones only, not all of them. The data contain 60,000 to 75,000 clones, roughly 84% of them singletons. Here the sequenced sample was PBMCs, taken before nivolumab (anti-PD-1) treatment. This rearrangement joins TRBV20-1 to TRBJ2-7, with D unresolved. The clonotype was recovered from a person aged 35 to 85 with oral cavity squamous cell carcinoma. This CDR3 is CSARTSYEQYF. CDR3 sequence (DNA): TGCAGTGCTAGGACATCCTACGAGCAGTACTTC.